This T cell receptor beta chain originates from a study of T cell responses to AZD1222 COVID-19 vaccine. TCRdb keeps only in-frame clones here, not all; method: immunoSEQ multiplex PCR. The sample consists of 86,000 or so clones, around nine tenths of them appearing once. The J segment lost 0 bases and the V segment lost 10 bases, leaving 4 bases of the junction unmatched. The CDR3 length is 13 residues. Sequencing used peripheral blood, obtained on day 0 of MenACWY control vaccination. The TCR sequence derives from an adult in good health. The gene calls are TRBV12-3 or TRBV12-4 and TRBJ2-3, with 7 positions matching TRBD1. The CDR3 here is CATRGSSTDTQYF. In nucleotides, the CDR3 is TGTGCCACCAGGGGGTCTAGCACAGATACGCAGTATTTT.